The rows below give T cell receptor beta chains drawn from one sample of a study of T cells after yellow fever vaccination. A single record per CDR3 protein comes from TCRdb applying MiXCR to the 5' RACE reads. Seen here are 100,000 to 150,000 distinct CDR3 sequences, nearly 15% observed once, and the top ten hold around 46%. The source material was CD8+ T cells sorted from PBMCs, sampled 5 days after the yellow fever booster vaccination. The receptor set was obtained from a man between 18 and 29 years old who received the YFV17D yellow fever vaccine. Both conserved end residues are part of each CDR3. The D gene is left open where the match is weak. Some rows mark clone size as missing; the rest say once, few, many or name a class of expanded clone.

J gene | D gene | V gene | clone size | CDR3 DNA | CDR3 protein
TRBJ2-3 | . | TRBV12-3/TRBV12-4 | . | TGTGCCAGCAGTTACCAGGCGACAGATACGCAGTATTTT | CASSYQATDTQYF
TRBJ1-1 | . | TRBV7-9 | . | TGTGCCAGCAGCTTAAAGACAACCATTCAGGACACTGAAGCTTTCTTT | CASSLKTTIQDTEAFF
TRBJ1-5 | . | TRBV9 | . | TGTGCCAGCAGCAAAGGTGGCTCAAATCAGCCCCAGCATTTT | CASSKGGSNQPQHF
TRBJ2-2 | . | TRBV7-3 | few | TGTGCCAGCAGCTTATGGGGGGGACAGGACTACACCGGGGAGCTGTTTTTT | CASSLWGGQDYTGELFF
TRBJ2-5 | . | TRBV25-1 | once | TGTGCCAGCAGTGAGCAGGGGGGCGTGGAGACCCAGTACTTC | CASSEQGGVETQYF
TRBJ2-7 | . | TRBV12-5 | few | TGTGCTAGTGGTTCCTACCGGGACTACGAGCAGTACTTC | CASGSYRDYEQYF
TRBJ2-3 | TRBD1 | TRBV6-2/TRBV6-3 | few | TGTGCCAGCAGTCGAAACAGGGGGCGCACAGATACGCAGTATTTT | CASSRNRGRTDTQYF
TRBJ2-3 | . | TRBV12-3/TRBV12-4 | few | TGTGCCAGCAGTTCGGGGCCCCTTGTCGTTTATTTT | CASSSGPLVVYF
TRBJ2-5 | . | TRBV7-9 | . | TGTGCCAGCAGCTTAGCGGCTATGCTCCAAGAGACCCAGTACTTC | CASSLAAMLQETQYF
TRBJ2-7 | . | TRBV28 | . | TGTGCCAGCAGTCCTTTAGGGTACGAGCAGTACTTC | CASSPLGYEQYF